This passage covers 5 T cell receptor beta chains from one sample sequenced in a study of blood T cell repertoires in COVID-19. Sequencing used immunoSEQ multiplex PCR; TCRdb keeps in-frame clones, though not all of them. Of about 81,000 clones listed, 85% to 90% are singletons. Sequencing was carried out using peripheral blood. These receptor sequences come from an elderly woman with acute or convalescent COVID-19.

The J gene is TRBJ1-2, the V gene TRBV5-1; possible D gene TRBD1, 5 bases. Trimming removed 3 bases at V and 2 bases at J, with 23 bases between. This CDR3 region has 18 residues. Germline V lookup: CDR1 SGHRS, CDR2 YFSETQ. CDR3 nucleotides: TGCGCCAGCAGCTCCGTCATCCTAGGGGTGAAAAGGAACTATGGCTACACCTTC. It translates to CASSSVILGVKRNYGYTF.

The chain combines TRBV6-6 with TRBJ1-3; D may be TRBD1 (5 bases). The germline V gene has CDR1 MNHNY and CDR2 SVGAGI (reference sequence). V lost 6 bases, J lost 2 bases, and 11 bases lay in between. The CDR3 length is 14 residues. The CDR3 nucleotides read TGTGCCAGCAGGCTGACAGAGACTGGAAACACCATATATTTT. Its translation is CASRLTETGNTIYF.

The J gene is TRBJ1-6, the V gene TRBV7-2, with 10 bases that match TRBD1. Germline V CDR1 and CDR2: SGHTA, FQGNSA. This CDR3 spans 17 amino acids. After removal of 3 bases from V and 2 bases from J, the junction contained 4 bases not matched to a gene. CDR3 protein: CASSFRTGGAYNSPLHF. CDR3 sequence (DNA): TGTGCCAGCAGCTTTCGGACAGGGGGGGCCTATAATTCACCCCTCCACTTT.

V gene TRBV30 combines with J gene TRBJ2-1, with 14 bases that match TRBD2. The CDR3 length is 20 residues. V shed 1 base, J shed 4 bases, and the junction held 15 bases outside the gene matches. CDR1 is GTSNPN and CDR2 is SVGIG in the germline V gene (reference sequence). CDR3 nucleotide sequence: TGTGCCTGGAGTGGATTCGGGACTAGCGGGAGCCGTCTATTATACAATGAGCAGTTCTTC. Translating it yields CAWSGFGTSGSRLLYNEQFF.

This clone was recorded once. The V and J genes are TRBV2 and TRBJ2-5, with a tentative D call TRBD1 (5 bases). V was shortened by 5 bases and J by 4 bases, with 11 bases between the two germline ends. CDR1 is SNHLY, CDR2 FYNNEI, per germline. The CDR3 runs 13 residues. DNA for the CDR3: TGTGCCAGCAGTCTTGCAGGGTTAGAGACCCAGTACTTC. Translation: CASSLAGLETQYF. The entire variable domain, with the rest obtained from reference TRBV2 and TRBJ2-5, is as follows: EPEVTQTPSHQVTQMGQEVILRCVPISNHLYFYWYRQILGQKVEFLVSFYNNEISEKSEIFDDQFSVERPDGSNFTLKIRSTKLEDSAMYFCASSLAGLETQYFGPGTRLLVL.